The 18 T cell receptor beta chains presented below share a single source sample, sequenced in a study of shared clonotypes between healthy human individuals. The method was immunoSEQ multiplex PCR; TCRdb's version includes in-frame clones alone and lacks a portion of them. The sample shows about 490,000 clones, around three quarters of them seen only once. Material: PBMCs. These receptors all come from a woman aged 35 to 49 in good health. Some clones in this sample may be carry-over from other donors' samples.

The rearrangement uses TRBV25-1 and TRBJ1-1, with D perhaps TRBD1 (5 bases). Between the trimmed V and J ends, which lost 7 bases and 6 bases, there was a span of 18 bases. CDR3 length equals 14 residues. Germline CDR1 MGHDK, CDR2 SYGVNS. CDR3: CASTRTGEASEAFF. Written as DNA, the CDR3 is TGTGCCAGCACCCGGACGGGGGAGGCTTCTGAAGCTTTCTTT.

This clone showed up many times. This chain connects TRBV2 to TRBJ1-2, with 7 bases lining up with TRBD1. Germline CDR1 is SNHLY and CDR2 is FYNNEI. The CDR3 sequence is 13 residues long. V dropped 6 bases and J dropped 8; count of bases not matched to a gene: 9. The CDR3 region has the DNA TGTGCCAGCAGACCTCAGACAGGGCAAGGCTACACCTTC. Protein sequence: CASRPQTGQGYTF. Filled out from reference TRBV2 and TRBJ1-2, the complete variable domain reads EPEVTQTPSHQVTQMGQEVILRCVPISNHLYFYWYRQILGQKVEFLVSFYNNEISEKSEIFDDQFSVERPDGSNFTLKIRSTKLEDSAMYFCASRPQTGQGYTFGSGTRLTVV.

The gene calls are TRBV11-2 and TRBJ2-7, with TRBD2 matching 9 bases. The CDR3 runs 15 residues. The germline V gene encodes CDR1 SGHAT and CDR2 FQNNGV. With 2 bases clipped from V and 0 bases from J, the junction kept 2 bases outside the gene matches. The CDR3 region is CASSLNSGGSYEQYF. CDR3 nucleotide sequence: TGTGCCAGCAGCTTAAATAGCGGGGGCTCCTACGAGCAGTACTTC.

This clone has a single count. V usage is TRBV5-1 and J usage is TRBJ2-7, with D maybe TRBD1 (6 bases). The CDR3 totals 13 residues. Germline V CDR1 and CDR2: SGHRS, YFSETQ. Trimming took 1 base from V and 6 from J, leaving 11 bases between them. CDR3 sequence (DNA): TGCGCCAGCAGCTTGAAAACAGGGAGCGAGCAGTACTTC. This encodes CASSLKTGSEQYF.

The CDR3 reads CASSSTSGRPVIEQFF. CDR3 coding DNA: TGCGCCAGCAGTTCGACTAGCGGGAGACCTGTGATTGAGCAGTTCTTC. The J gene is TRBJ2-1, the V gene TRBV23-1; 12 nucleotides agree with TRBD2. TRBV23-1 is placed among ORFs of uncertain function. This CDR3 contains 16 residues. V dropped 5 bases and J dropped 9; count of bases not matched to a gene: 11.

CDR3 nucleotides: TGCGCCAGCAGCCCCACAGGCCGCGGAATGCACACTGAAGCTTTCTTT. Translation: CASSPTGRGMHTEAFF. The gene calls are TRBV5-1 and TRBJ1-1, with TRBD1 as a possible D gene (5 bases). The CDR3 spans 16 residues. The V gene's germline CDR1 is SGHRS and CDR2 YFSETQ. V lost 4 bases to trimming and J lost 3 bases, with 19 bases between them.

The table lists this clone with many counts. The chain links TRBV7-3 to TRBJ2-3, with D hard to call. V lost 0 bases and J 5 bases, leaving 0 bases between the germline ends. This CDR3 region has 11 residues. Germline V lookup: CDR1 SGHTA, CDR2 FQGTGA. The CDR3 reads CASSLTDTQYF. In DNA, the CDR3 is TGTGCCAGCAGCTTAACAGATACGCAGTATTTT.

J is TRBJ2-1 and V is TRBV28; 9 bases are a match to TRBD2. The CDR3 spans 14 residues. CDR1 is MDHEN and CDR2 is SYDVKM in the germline V gene. DNA of the CDR3: TGTTCTTCAGTTTTGGCTAGCGGGATGTATGAGCAGTTCTTC. Protein sequence: CSSVLASGMYEQFF.

This chain uses TRBV27 with TRBJ2-1; 8 bases agree with TRBD2. CDR1 and CDR2 from the germline V gene are MNHEY and SMNVEV (reference sequence). The CDR3 runs 16 residues. The J segment lost 7 bases and the V segment lost 5 bases, leaving 13 bases of the junction unmatched. CDR3 sequence reads: CASSQTPSGSANEQFF. As DNA, the CDR3 is TGTGCCAGCAGTCAAACTCCCAGCGGGAGCGCTAATGAGCAGTTCTTC.

The chain links TRBV6-4 to TRBJ2-7; 11 nucleotides match TRBD2. The CDR3 is 19 amino acids. Germline V gene sequence: CDR1 MRHNA, CDR2 SNTAGT. After removal of 6 bases from V and 2 bases from J, the junction contained 18 bases not matched to a gene. The CDR3: CASRHNLSGTSGTAYEQYF. CDR3 DNA sequence: TGTGCCAGCAGACACAACCTTTCCGGGACTAGCGGAACCGCCTACGAGCAGTACTTC.

J is TRBJ2-1 and V is TRBV7-6; 11 nucleotides agree with TRBD2. Trimming took 7 bases from V and 4 from J; bases not matched to a gene: 6. Germline V gene sequence: CDR1 SGHVS, CDR2 FNYEAQ. The CDR3 length is 15 residues. The CDR3 DNA reads TGTGCCAGCAACCCTATAGCGGGAGGGTACAATGAGCAGTTCTTC. Protein product: CASNPIAGGYNEQFF.

The chain employs TRBV6-6 and TRBJ2-5, with TRBD1 matching over 7 bases. Losses at the gene ends were 5 bases for V and 7 bases for J; bases not matched to a gene: 7. CDR3 length: 13 amino acids. Per germline, CDR1 MNHNY and CDR2 SVGAGI (reference sequence). The CDR3 DNA sequence: TGTGCCAGCAGTCCCGAGGGGGCCCTGACCCAGTACTTC. It is translated as CASSPEGALTQYF.

The chain couples TRBV7-9 to TRBJ2-1, with D hard to call. Germline CDR1 reads SEHNR; CDR2 reads FQNEAQ (reference sequence). This CDR3 region has 14 residues. The germline V and J ends were trimmed by 0 bases and 7 bases, with 10 bases remaining between them. CDR3 protein: CASSLALGWNEQFF. In DNA, the CDR3 is TGTGCCAGCAGCTTAGCGCTTGGGTGGAATGAGCAGTTCTTC.

This chain connects TRBV5-1 to TRBJ2-2, with 9 bases that match TRBD1. CDR1 and CDR2 (germline): SGHRS, YFSETQ. Trimming took 1 base from V and 4 from J; bases not matched to a gene: 8. The CDR3 length is 17 residues. DNA of the CDR3: TGCGCCAGCAGCTTGTCTGAACAGGGGGCGGGCACCGGGGAGCTGTTTTTT. Its protein product is CASSLSEQGAGTGELFF. Full variable domain (rest looked up from reference TRBV5-1 and TRBJ2-2): KAGVTQTPRYLIKTRGQQVTLSCSPISGHRSVSWYQQTPGQGLQFLFEYFSETQRNKGNFPGRFSGRQFSNSRSEMNVSTLELGDSALYLCASSLSEQGAGTGELFFGEGSRLTVL.

The genes are TRBV6-5 and TRBJ2-7; tentative D call: TRBD1 (5 bases). There are 15 residues in the CDR3. Germline V lookup: CDR1 MNHEY, CDR2 SVGAGI. V shed 0 bases and J shed 3 bases, with 12 bases lying between them. DNA of the CDR3: TGTGCCAGCAGTTACTCGCGCAGGGTTCTCTACGAGCAGTACTTC. This encodes CASSYSRRVLYEQYF.

The chain couples TRBV18 to TRBJ2-5; the D is unclear. Germline V gene sequence: CDR1 KGHSH, CDR2 LQKENI. The CDR3 is 13 amino acids. V dropped 2 bases and J dropped 2 bases, with 6 bases sitting between them. The chain's CDR3 is CASSPGIQETQYF. CDR3 DNA sequence: TGTGCCAGCTCACCAGGGATTCAAGAGACCCAGTACTTC.

The chain combines TRBV5-1 with TRBJ1-1; TRBD1 is a possible D gene (5 bases). This CDR3 contains 14 residues. V dropped 4 bases and J dropped 0 bases, with 10 bases sitting between them. Germline CDR1 is SGHRS and CDR2 is YFSETQ. The DNA of the CDR3 is TGCGCCAGCAGCAATCCGACAGTGAACACTGAAGCTTTCTTT. Translated, it gives CASSNPTVNTEAFF. The variable domain in full, with the rest retrieved from reference TRBV5-1 and TRBJ1-1, is KAGVTQTPRYLIKTRGQQVTLSCSPISGHRSVSWYQQTPGQGLQFLFEYFSETQRNKGNFPGRFSGRQFSNSRSEMNVSTLELGDSALYLCASSNPTVNTEAFFGQGTRLTVV.

CDR3 sequence (DNA): TGTGCCAGCAGCCAAGATCGGGTAGCGGGGGGCAATGAGCAGTTCTTC. Its protein is CASSQDRVAGGNEQFF. This chain links TRBV14 with TRBJ2-1; 10 bases map to TRBD2. CDR3 size: 16 residues. Trimming cost V 0 bases and J 6 bases; bases outside gene matches: 5. The germline V gene has CDR1 SGHDN and CDR2 FVKESK.